These 18 T cell receptor beta chains were sequenced from one sample in a study of blood T cell repertoires in COVID-19. Repertoires were generated with immunoSEQ multiplex PCR, while TCRdb's copy carries only in-frame clones and drops some. The table has approximately 210,000 clones, less than 90% seen once; the top ten hold 1.5% to 2%. The sample was peripheral blood. These receptors came from a man aged 65 to 85 with acute or convalescent COVID-19.

This clone appeared many times. The J gene is TRBJ2-3, the V gene TRBV5-1, with a possible D match to TRBD1 (5 bases). Trimming shortened V by 5 bases and J by 3 bases, and 22 bases separated the two germline ends. The CDR3 length is 17 residues. Per germline, CDR1 SGHRS and CDR2 YFSETQ. The CDR3 nucleotides are TGCGCCAGCAGACCTAACCAGGGTGAAATGGTTACAGATACGCAGTATTTT. Its protein is CASRPNQGEMVTDTQYF.

V and J are TRBV18 and TRBJ2-7, with 9 bases aligning to TRBD1. Per the germline V gene, CDR1 is KGHSH and CDR2 is LQKENI. V lost 2 bases, J lost 5 bases, and 7 bases stayed unmatched. The CDR3 has 15 residues. The CDR3 DNA reads as TGTGCCAGCTCACCAACCGGGACAGGGAGGGACGAGCAGTACTTC. This codes for CASSPTGTGRDEQYF.

The chain uses TRBV29-1 and TRBJ2-3, with TRBD2 identical over 8 bases. Germline V gives CDR1 SQVTM, CDR2 ANQGSEA. This CDR3 comprises 15 residues. Trimming at V came to 0 bases and at J to 6 bases, leaving 8 bases not matched to a gene. The CDR3 is CSVEDLSGRGDTQYF. CDR3 sequence (DNA): TGCAGCGTTGAAGATCTGAGCGGGAGAGGGGATACGCAGTATTTT.

The V and J genes are TRBV18 and TRBJ1-1; D is unclear. Trimming stripped 3 bases from V and 1 base from J, with 15 bases between. The CDR3 spans 16 residues. The germline V gene has CDR1 KGHSH and CDR2 LQKENI. The CDR3 bases are TGTGCCAGCTCACCTTTAGCAATTAGGAAGAACACTGAAGCTTTCTTT. Translating gives CASSPLAIRKNTEAFF.

Concerning this clone: The junction shows a germline mismatch at one end, possibly a read error. The genes are TRBV12-5 and TRBJ1-1; D unresolved. The CDR3 contains 15 residues. CDR1 and CDR2 (germline): LGHNT, FRNRAP. CDR3 in DNA: TGTGCTAGTGGTCCTCCTATCGGGGTGAACCCTGAAGCTTTCTTT. It codes for CASGPPIGVNPEAFF.

CDR3 nucleotide sequence: TGTGCCAGCAGCTTAGGGCCGAGAGAGACCCAGTACTTC. Protein sequence: CASSLGPRETQYF. The chain uses TRBV7-3 and TRBJ2-5; D gene ambiguous. CDR1 and CDR2 from the germline V gene are SGHTA and FQGTGA. The V gene lost 2 bases and the J gene lost 4 bases, with 8 bases spanning the gap. The CDR3 consists of 13 residues.

The chain carries TRBV3-1 (or the pseudogene TRBV3-2) and TRBJ1-2; D uncertain. The V and J ends lost 0 bases and 2 bases respectively, with 10 bases between them. This CDR3 contains 15 residues. The germline V gene has CDR1 LGHDT and CDR2 YNNKEL (reference sequence). In nucleotides, the CDR3 is TGTGCCAGCAGCCAAGATTGGGCAGGCAACTATGGCTACACCTTC. Amino acid sequence: CASSQDWAGNYGYTF.

The V gene is TRBV6-5, the J gene TRBJ2-1; D is possibly TRBD2 (6 bases). The germline V gene encodes CDR1 MNHEY and CDR2 SVGAGI. CDR3 length: 13 amino acids. Trimming took 8 bases from V and 6 from J, leaving 14 bases between them. The CDR3 sequence: CASRTGLINEQFF. The CDR3 DNA sequence: TGTGCCAGCCGAACGGGACTCATCAATGAGCAGTTCTTC.

The chain uses TRBV6-5 and TRBJ1-2, with TRBD1 as a possible D gene (5 bases). CDR1 and CDR2 from the germline V gene are MNHEY and SVGAGI. CDR3 size: 15 residues. V gave up 5 bases and J gave up 0 bases, with 13 bases separating them. CDR3 nucleotide sequence: TGTGCCAGCAGTCCAGACAGCCTCACTAACTATGGCTACACCTTC. Translating gives CASSPDSLTNYGYTF.

The V and J genes are TRBV5-1 and TRBJ2-2; 7 bases fit TRBD2. CDR1 and CDR2 from the germline V gene are SGHRS and YFSETQ. The CDR3 has 15 amino acids. The V segment lost 4 bases and the J segment 5 bases; nucleotides outside the gene matches: 8. In nucleotides, the CDR3 is TGCGCCAGCAGCCTGGCTGGTAGCGGGACCGGGGAGCTGTTTTTT. Translated: CASSLAGSGTGELFF.

The V call is TRBV29-1, the J call TRBJ1-2; D is undetermined. The CDR3 covers 13 residues. Germline CDR1 reads SQVTM; CDR2 reads ANQGSEA. The ends were cut back, 5 bases at V and 7 bases at J, with 17 bases in the middle. CDR3: CSVMRALEFGYTF. CDR3 sequence (DNA): TGCAGCGTTATGAGGGCTCTTGAATTTGGCTACACCTTC.

This clone was recorded only once. The chain combines TRBV12-3 or TRBV12-4 with TRBJ1-2; D ambiguous. The CDR3 spans 12 residues. V lost 7 bases and J 5 bases, leaving 11 bases between the germline ends. This chain's CDR3 is CASNMGGYGYTF. In nucleotides, the CDR3 is TGTGCCAGCAACATGGGAGGTTATGGCTACACCTTC.

The chain links TRBV19 to TRBJ1-5; D gene ambiguous. Trimming took 3 bases from V and 5 from J, leaving 8 bases between them. Germline values: CDR1 LNHDA, CDR2 SQIVND (reference sequence). This CDR3 spans 13 amino acids. In nucleotides, the CDR3 is TGTGCCAGTAGTATTTCCAGTTATCAGCCCCAGCATTTT. It specifies CASSISSYQPQHF. Looking up the rest from reference TRBV19 and TRBJ1-5 gives the full variable domain: DGGITQSPKYLFRKEGQNVTLSCEQNLNHDAMYWYRQDPGQGLRLIYYSQIVNDFQKGDIAEGYSVSREKKESFPLTVTSAQKNPTAFYLCASSISSYQPQHFGDGTRLSIL.

The chain carries TRBV6-1 and TRBJ2-5, with TRBD1 matching over 9 bases. This CDR3 spans 15 amino acids. Germline CDR1 reads MNHNS; CDR2 reads SASEGT. V lost 1 base to trimming and J lost 5 bases; unmatched junction nucleotides: 5. The DNA for the CDR3 is TGTGCCAGCAGTGAAGGTGGGACAGGGTTTGAGACCCAGTACTTC. Translation: CASSEGGTGFETQYF.

This clone has only one observation. This chain links TRBV24-1 with TRBJ2-1, with 12 bases fitting TRBD2. With V trimmed by 2 bases and J by 4 bases, 8 bases remained unmatched. The germline V gene has CDR1 KGHDR and CDR2 SFDVKD. This CDR3 contains 18 residues. DNA of the CDR3: TGTGCCACCAGTGATTCCGCTAGCGGGAGGGGGGGGTACAATGAGCAGTTCTTC. As protein: CATSDSASGRGGYNEQFF.

This chain joins TRBV18 and TRBJ2-4; 12 nucleotides agree with TRBD1. V shed 3 bases and J 4 bases; nucleotides not matched to a gene: 10. The CDR3 sequence is 18 residues long. Germline CDR1 reads KGHSH; CDR2 reads LQKENI. CDR3 bases: TGTGCCAGCTCACCGAGATTGGGGACAGGGGGCGAGAAAAACATTCAGTACTTC. Its protein product is CASSPRLGTGGEKNIQYF.

This chain connects TRBV6-1 to TRBJ1-5, with 8 bases aligning to TRBD1. CDR3 size: 16 residues. V shed 3 bases, J shed 9 bases, and the junction held 13 bases outside the gene matches. Germline CDR1 and CDR2: MNHNS and SASEGT. The CDR3 sequence: CASSDRQDRVWSPQHF. DNA for the CDR3: TGTGCCAGCAGTGATCGGCAGGACAGGGTTTGGTCGCCCCAGCATTTT.

The rearrangement uses TRBV7-9 and TRBJ2-2; TRBD1 might be the D (5 bases). Germline CDR1 SEHNR, CDR2 FQNEAQ (reference sequence). The V and J ends lost 2 bases and 1 base respectively, with 8 bases between them. CDR3 length: 15 amino acids. The CDR3 DNA is TGTGCCAGCAGCTTACTCAGGGAGAACACCGGGGAGCTGTTTTTT. It yields the protein CASSLLRENTGELFF.